This record looks at one T cell receptor (beta chain) sequence and its context. Its target is not known. The same CDR3 arises from other DNA sequences in this sample as well. These data are taken from a study of cytomegalovirus exposure and HLA in healthy donors. The CDR3 totals 14 residues. CDR1 ENHRY and CDR2 SYGVKD come from the germline V gene. V lost 6 bases to trimming and J lost 3 bases; unmatched junction nucleotides: 1. Study findings and constraints: Three CMV-associated chains proved CMV antigen-specific in vitro. A classifier reportedly called cytomegalovirus status with high sensitivity and specificity.

Profiling relied on immunoSEQ multiplex PCR, and the TCRdb table lists in-frame clones only, not all of them. The repertoire includes approximately 200,000 clones, approximately 88% of them detected once, and approximately 7% sits in the top ten. This clonotype was sampled from a young man in good health and CMV-seropositive. V is TRBV10-3 and J is TRBJ2-7; 14 nucleotides agree with TRBD2. The sample was PBMCs. The CDR3: CAISGTSGSYEQYF. The CDR3 coding sequence is TGTGCCATCAGCGGGACTAGCGGGAGCTACGAGCAGTACTTC.